This T cell receptor (beta chain) was found in a study of T cells in Graves' hyperthyroidism and ophthalmopathy. Isolation of PBMCs was performed on 9.5 to 10 ml fresh peripheral blood. From RNA transcripts, TCR beta CDR3 regions were amplified. When the TCR CDR3 underwent first-round RT-PCR, the HTBI primer set was used. Each CDR3 protein gets one entry after TCRdb re-called the multiplex PCR reads with MiXCR. The table shows a few hundred thousand distinct CDR3 sequences, with about 15% occurring only once. Broader study findings: Most thyroid clonotypes that were expanded above 0.001 also turned up in blood. The model anticipated ophthalmopathy a median about six months pre-onset. Ophthalmopathy and stable hyperthyroidism were separated by a 13 V-J model.

This clonotype was recorded only once. What it binds is not known. This may come from a read error, since a much larger clone is one base off. The length of the CDR3 is 15 residues. CDR1 SGHDN and CDR2 FVKESK come from the germline V gene. The V and J ends lost 7 bases and 6 bases, in that order; junction bases with no gene match: 9. The J gene is TRBJ2-1, the V gene TRBV14; 10 bases are shared with TRBD2. This TCR derives from a woman in her thirties with Graves' hyperthyroidism. The sample was blood. The CDR3 is CASILAGDPLNEQFF. The CDR3 DNA is TGTGCCAGCATCCTAGCGGGAGATCCCCTCAATGAGCAGTTCTTC.